Below, 20 T cell receptor beta chains from the same sample are listed, as sequenced in a study of blood T cell repertoires in COVID-19. Libraries were prepared by immunoSEQ multiplex PCR; TCRdb keeps only in-frame clonotypes and omits some of them. The table includes 90,000 to 130,000 clones, approximately 90% detected once. The sequencing input was peripheral blood. Source of these receptors: a woman aged 50 to 60 with acute or convalescent COVID-19.

The V call is TRBV5-1, the J call TRBJ2-1; 7 bases line up with TRBD2. V shed 4 bases, J shed 4 bases, and the junction held 8 bases outside the gene matches. The CDR3 is made up of 15 amino acids. The V gene's germline CDR1 is SGHRS and CDR2 YFSETQ. In DNA form, the CDR3 reads TGCGCCAGCAGCACGGTGTCTAGCGGATACAATGAGCAGTTCTTC. This gives the protein CASSTVSSGYNEQFF.

The CDR3 loop is CASSYLSGGNQPQHF. The CDR3 bases are TGTGCCAGCAGTTACTTATCAGGGGGCAATCAGCCCCAGCATTTT. The rearrangement uses TRBV6-6 and TRBJ1-5, with D perhaps matching TRBD1 (6 bases). The CDR3 covers 15 residues. The V end lost 1 base, the J end lost 2 bases, and 9 bases lay between the germline ends. CDR1 is MNHNY and CDR2 is SVGAGI in the germline V gene (reference sequence).

This rearrangement joins TRBV19 to TRBJ2-3; 8 bases agree with TRBD2. Germline V CDR1 and CDR2: LNHDA, SQIVND (reference sequence). Losses at the gene ends were 3 bases for V and 6 bases for J; bases not matched to a gene: 14. The CDR3 extends over 17 amino acids. CDR3 in DNA: TGTGCCAGTAGTATGCGGGCACTAGCGGTTTTATTGGATACGCAGTATTTT. It yields the protein CASSMRALAVLLDTQYF.

This clone was counted once. The J gene is TRBJ2-7, the V gene TRBV20-1; D not resolved. The CDR3 runs 11 residues. Trimming stripped 3 bases from V and 6 bases from J, with 9 bases between. Germline V gives CDR1 DFQATT, CDR2 SNEGSKA (reference sequence). Written as DNA, the CDR3 is TGCAGTGCTAGTCACGCGTCCGAGCAGTACTTC. This sequence encodes CSASHASEQYF.

This clone was detected only once. The chain employs TRBV24-1 and TRBJ1-3, with D possibly matching TRBD1 (6 bases). Deletions cut 2 bases from V and 3 bases from J, with 13 bases between. CDR1 is KGHDR, CDR2 SFDVKD, per germline. This CDR3 is built from 16 residues. Here the CDR3 reads CATSDSGDGVGNTIYF. CDR3 nucleotide sequence: TGTGCCACCAGTGATTCAGGGGACGGGGTTGGAAACACCATATATTTT.

The chain has TRBV6-5 and TRBJ1-2; 9 positions match TRBD1. The CDR3 has 14 residues. Trimming removed 6 bases from V and 2 bases from J; junction bases left unmatched: 4. Germline V CDR1 and CDR2: MNHEY, SVGAGI. The CDR3: CASRETGGNYGYTF. DNA of the CDR3: TGTGCCAGCAGGGAGACAGGGGGAAACTATGGCTACACCTTC.

V and J are TRBV5-1 and TRBJ2-7; 7 bases fit TRBD2. V was clipped by 0 bases and J by 1 base; unmatched bases: 4. From germline, CDR1 is SGHRS and CDR2 YFSETQ. The CDR3 has 15 amino acids. CDR3 in DNA: TGCGCCAGCAGCTTGGGAAGCGGGAATTCCTACGAGCAGTACTTC. This translates into CASSLGSGNSYEQYF.

The chain is built from TRBV5-1 and TRBJ2-3; 15 bases map to TRBD2. The CDR3 extends over 16 amino acids. Germline CDR1 SGHRS, CDR2 YFSETQ. V lost 4 bases to trimming and J lost 3 bases; unmatched junction nucleotides: 3. CDR3 region: CASSGGTSGRTDTQYF. Written as DNA, the CDR3 is TGCGCCAGCAGCGGCGGGACTAGCGGGAGGACAGATACGCAGTATTTT.

The rearrangement links TRBV27 to TRBJ1-4; D is ambiguous. CDR1 MNHEY and CDR2 SMNVEV come from the germline V gene (reference sequence). The CDR3 is 14 residues long. Between the trimmed V and J ends, which lost 6 bases and 0 bases, there was a span of 8 bases. The CDR3 sequence: CASSRVSTNEKLFF. The CDR3, as DNA: TGTGCCAGCAGCCGGGTCTCAACTAATGAAAAACTGTTTTTT.

J is TRBJ2-1 and V is TRBV20-1; no definite D call. The CDR3 extends over 14 amino acids. V was cut by 3 bases and J by 3 bases, with 12 bases left in between. Germline V gene sequence: CDR1 DFQATT, CDR2 SNEGSKA (reference sequence). CDR3 DNA sequence: TGCAGTGCTAGTCGTGGCAACATCTACAATGAGCAGTTCTTC. Encoded protein: CSASRGNIYNEQFF.

The chain has TRBV30 and TRBJ2-3; 13 bases fit TRBD2. Germline CDR1 reads GTSNPN; CDR2 reads SVGIG (reference sequence). The CDR3 has 17 amino acids. V was pared by 0 bases and J by 3 bases, with 6 bases of the junction left unmatched. The CDR3 region has the DNA TGTGCCTGGAGTGTACTCGGACTAGCGGGAGTAACAGATACGCAGTATTTT. The encoded protein is CAWSVLGLAGVTDTQYF.

V gene TRBV15 combines with J gene TRBJ2-1; TRBD1 matches at 12 bases. Germline CDR1 and CDR2: LNHNV and YYDKDF (reference sequence). This CDR3 comprises 15 residues. The junction had 7 bases not matched to a gene; V was cut back by 4 bases and J by 9 bases. CDR3 sequence reads: CATSNAGTGGAEQFF. In DNA, the CDR3 is TGTGCCACCAGCAACGCCGGGACAGGGGGCGCTGAGCAGTTCTTC.

This clone was recorded many times. CDR3: CASSVRQGEDEQYF. CDR3 nucleotide sequence: TGTGCCAGCAGCGTCCGACAGGGGGAGGACGAGCAGTACTTC. The chain links TRBV9 to TRBJ2-7, with 9 positions matching TRBD1. Trimming at V came to 2 bases and at J to 5 bases, leaving 5 bases not matched to a gene. Looked up from germline, CDR1 is SGDLS and CDR2 is YYNGEE. The CDR3 is 14 residues long.

The genes are TRBV2 and TRBJ1-5; D not resolved. From germline, CDR1 is SNHLY and CDR2 FYNNEI. The CDR3 totals 15 residues. Trimming stripped 4 bases from V and 3 bases from J, with 13 bases between. The CDR3 nucleotides are TGTGCCAGCAGTGGGCAGGCGTTGGACAATCAGCCCCAGCATTTT. Its protein is CASSGQALDNQPQHF.

The CDR3 reads CSALDSLEAFF. CDR3 coding DNA: TGCAGCGCCCTGGACAGTCTGGAAGCTTTCTTT. This chain uses TRBV29-1 with TRBJ1-1, with a tentative D call TRBD1 (6 bases). CDR3 length: 11 amino acids. The V gene lost 7 bases and the J gene lost 8 bases, with 14 bases spanning the gap. The germline CDR1 and CDR2 sequences are SQVTM and ANQGSEA.

This CDR3 reads CASSFTGTSSLETQYF. As DNA, the CDR3 is TGTGCCAGCAGCTTTACCGGGACTAGCTCGTTGGAGACCCAGTACTTC. The chain combines TRBV5-6 with TRBJ2-5; 9 bases are a match to TRBD2. Germline CDR1 reads SGHDT; CDR2 reads YYEEEE. The CDR3 loop spans 16 amino acids. V gave up 2 bases and J gave up 5 bases; unmatched junction bases: 10.

This clone showed up just once. The chain carries TRBV19 and TRBJ1-2; D might be TRBD1 (6 bases). The CDR3 loop spans 15 amino acids. In germline, CDR1 is LNHDA, CDR2 SQIVND (reference sequence). V gave up 7 bases and J gave up 5 bases, with 20 bases separating them. This CDR3 reads CASKETGPTRYGYTF. DNA for the CDR3: TGTGCCAGTAAAGAGACAGGACCAACTCGGTATGGCTACACCTTC.

The CDR3 loop is CASRPTGRTNYGYTF. DNA of the CDR3: TGTGCCAGCAGGCCCACAGGGCGGACTAACTATGGCTACACCTTC. The chain links TRBV27 to TRBJ1-2; perhaps TRBD1 as D (6 bases). Between the trimmed V and J ends, which lost 6 bases and 0 bases, there was a span of 14 bases. Germline V CDR1 and CDR2: MNHEY, SMNVEV (reference sequence). The CDR3 length is 15 residues.

The CDR3 region has the DNA TGTGCCAGCCATGGACAGCGTCGGGGCTCCTACGAGCAGTACTTC. Translation gives CASHGQRRGSYEQYF. The chain combines TRBV2 with TRBJ2-7; D may be TRBD1 (6 bases). This CDR3 region has 15 residues. V lost 8 bases and J 0 bases, leaving 17 bases between the germline ends. CDR1 is SNHLY and CDR2 is FYNNEI in the germline V gene.

The J gene is TRBJ2-7, the V gene TRBV10-2; 11 bases line up with TRBD2. CDR1 is WSHSY, CDR2 SAAADI, per germline. The CDR3 loop spans 14 amino acids. V lost 7 bases to trimming and J lost 0 bases; unmatched junction nucleotides: 2. The CDR3 protein is CASIGTSGSYEQYF. CDR3 sequence (DNA): TGCGCCAGCATCGGGACTAGCGGCTCCTACGAGCAGTACTTC.